The rows below give T cell receptor beta chains drawn from one sample of a study of T cell responses to AZD1222 COVID-19 vaccine. Clones were sequenced by immunoSEQ multiplex PCR, and TCRdb holds only the in-frame ones, with some missing. The sample comprises roughly 140,000 clones, approximately 90% of which are singletons, and about 3% rests with the top ten. This sample comprised peripheral blood, obtained on day 0 of AZD1222 vaccination. The receptor set was obtained from an adult in good health. Each CDR3 is given without its conserved first and last residue. A D gene is named only where the DNA matches it firmly.

v_call	j_call	d_call	cdr3_aa
TRBV6-5	TRBJ1-3	TRBD1	ASSLQGTEAGNTIY
TRBV5-1	TRBJ2-7	TRBD2	ASSLDPAGGVEQY
TRBV5-1	TRBJ2-2	TRBD1	ASSFPSTGGHYTGELF
TRBV7-6	TRBJ2-5	.	ASSLVKTQY
TRBV4-2	TRBJ1-6	.	ASSQDGAGLNSPLH
TRBV7-3	TRBJ2-1	TRBD2	ASSLTGTSGYNEQF
TRBV4-2	TRBJ2-7	.	ASPRLGIYEQY
TRBV5-1	TRBJ2-1	TRBD1	ASSWTGPYNEQF
TRBV5-6	TRBJ2-3	.	ASSPGSPDTQY
TRBV7-8	TRBJ2-2	.	ASSTRGGGAGELF
TRBV5-6	TRBJ2-7	TRBD1	ASSLGQGAMYEQY
TRBV6-5	TRBJ2-1	TRBD2	ASMKGLAGYNEQF
TRBV2	TRBJ2-7	TRBD1	ASGQGAWEQY
TRBV4-2	TRBJ1-2	TRBD1	ASSQESSWTGTNYGYT
TRBV9	TRBJ2-3	TRBD2	ASSVSLAGGGDTQY
TRBV5-6	TRBJ1-1	.	ASSGTYRMNTEAF
TRBV4-3	TRBJ2-7	.	ASSQETSSLYEQY
TRBV5-6	TRBJ2-3	TRBD2	ASSLIFLAGGSTDTQY
TRBV28	TRBJ1-4	TRBD1	ASSYYRGRFNEKLF
TRBV3-1/TRBV3-2	TRBJ1-6	.	ASSQEWGNNSPLH
TRBV27	TRBJ2-1	TRBD2	ASSLWAGGGNEQF
TRBV30	TRBJ2-3	.	AWSVRKGTDTQY